This TCR beta chain derives from a study of human T cells and chemical hapten exposure (dated by TCRdb to the early 2020s). Turning to the overall study: For sensitization, 2% DPC in acetone was applied to a 2 cm by 2 cm area of upper inner arm skin. Throughout the study period of roughly 24 weeks, patients also received therapeutic DPC doses to the scalp every week. Patch testing on the upper back used Finn chambers containing 0.01% DPC, with scoring done after 6 days according to International Contact Dermatitis Research Group standards. The mostly female patient cohort included alopecia areata with under or over 50% scalp involvement, alopecia totalis and alopecia universalis. The libraries were sequenced as a pool, and the TCR yield per sample differed mostly because of small variations in library volumes within the pool. The study tracked peripheral blood TCR repertoire changes in vivo during primary and secondary sensitization to the hapten diphenylcyclopropenone (DPC) in alopecia patients. Blood samples were taken from patients before sensitization (week 0) and then at 2, 6 and about 24 weeks after DPC sensitization. For TCR sequencing, blood came from approximately 29 alopecia patients at anywhere from one to four time points (pre-sensitization, 2, 6 and 24 weeks).

There are 12 amino acids in the CDR3, from cysteine to phenylalanine inclusive. Only the CDR3 DNA is retained, 36 bases long and in frame from the first base. As encoded in the germline V gene (reference sequence), CDR1 is LNHNV while CDR2 is YYDKDF. V is cut by 8 bases and J by 1 base, and the space between the germline ends is 6 bases. General conclusions and limits of the study: The number of TCRs above 1 in 1000 frequency did not change with DPC sensitization; there was no evidence of global repertoire structure alterations. A positive correlation was found between the number of PT1 expanded TCRs and patch test score, with significance reached at thresholds 8, 16 and 32 but not 4. Alopecia, a presumed autoimmune disease, was present in all patients, so the immune response of the patients might differ from that of healthy individuals. Repeated subsampling changed both the strength of the expansion versus patch-test correlation and the threshold at which the correlation became significant. Compared with pre-sensitization or healthy control sets, expanded TCRs formed significantly more large CDR3 similarity clusters, which is consistent with antigen-driven responses.

According to the study, the label for this sample's time point signals: pre-sensitization, week 0. According to the study, the label for this sample's treatment or condition signals: therapeutic diphenylcyclopropenone sensitization with weekly scalp DPC. Blood at each patch-test visit was drawn before the patch test was applied. Patients were considered eligible if aged 18 to 70, diagnosed with alopecia and deemed suitable for DPC therapy, and patients were excluded if pregnant. Total RNA was extracted from unfractionated whole blood that had been collected in Tempus Blood RNA tubes. This clonotype came up a few times. Its specific antigen is unknown. Per-base qualities were not stored, and no clone one base away is much larger. Libraries were prepared through RACE. The sequencer listed for this sample is NextSeq 500. During library preparation, unique molecular identifiers were attached to individual cDNA molecules so that TCRs could be counted in a quantitative, reproducible way. From each blood RNA sample, both TCR alpha and TCR beta chains were sequenced. As for the original processing: A median of about 89,000 TCRs per sample was observed, with a range of about 23,224 to 690,600. V, J and CDR3 annotation of the TCR reads was performed with the Decombinator software suite. For PS versus PT1 abundance plots, all samples were subsampled to the same number of TCRs (28,000). Expanded TCRs were defined as absent before sensitization and observed at least eight times at the 2-week time point. TCRdb passed the public sequencing reads through fastp at Q25 and MiXCR, retaining productive beta sequences. Entries that share a CDR3 protein sequence are merged under the most common genes and DNA. The V and J calls and clone size come from TCRdb's table, not from the authors' own analysis. The sample yields tens of thousands of distinct CDR3 sequences; 9.6% were counted once. The top ten clones comprise less than 4.5% of the sample.

Recombination connected TRBV15 to TRBJ1-3, with no confidently assigned D gene. The source material was whole blood, sampled in connection with sensitization to the hapten diphenylcyclopropenone (DPC). This TCR came from a woman aged 40 to 49 with alopecia areata. Some clones in this sample may be carry-over from other donors' samples. CDR3 sequence: CATAGSGNTIYF. In nucleotide form, the sequence is TGTGCCACCGCGGGATCTGGAAACACCATATATTTT.